This paragraph reports one T cell receptor beta chain. At one end the junction does not follow the germline gene, possibly because of a read error. The CDR3 contains 13 residues. Germline CDR1 is SGHNT and CDR2 is YYREEE (reference sequence). This sample stems from a study of graft-versus-host responses after intestinal transplantation. Profiled with immunoSEQ multiplex PCR; TCRdb holds only in-frame clones, not every one. The sample lists roughly 25,000 clones; approximately 93% were seen once. Sequenced material: PBMCs, taken 18 days after transplant. The V call is TRBV5-4, the J call TRBJ1-2; unclear D gene. The receptor was isolated from a human patient who received an intestinal transplant, so some T cells may come from the graft donor. The CDR3 nucleotides read TGTGCCGGCAGCGCGATGGGATCCTATGGCTACACCTTC. It translates to CAGSAMGSYGYTF.